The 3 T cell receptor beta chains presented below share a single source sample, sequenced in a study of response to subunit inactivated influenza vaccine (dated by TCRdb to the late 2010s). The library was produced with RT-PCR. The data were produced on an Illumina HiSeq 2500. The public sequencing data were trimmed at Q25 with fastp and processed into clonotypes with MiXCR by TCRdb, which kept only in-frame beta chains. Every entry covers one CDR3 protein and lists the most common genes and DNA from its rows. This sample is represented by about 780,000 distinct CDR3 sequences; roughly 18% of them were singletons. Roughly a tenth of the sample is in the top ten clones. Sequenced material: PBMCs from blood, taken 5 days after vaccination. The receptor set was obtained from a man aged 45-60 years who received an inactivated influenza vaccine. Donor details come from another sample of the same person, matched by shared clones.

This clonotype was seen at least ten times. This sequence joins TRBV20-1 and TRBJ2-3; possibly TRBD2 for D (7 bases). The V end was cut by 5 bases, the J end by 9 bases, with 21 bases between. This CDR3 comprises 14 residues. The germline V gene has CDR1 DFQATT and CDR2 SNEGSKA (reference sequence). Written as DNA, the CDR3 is TGCAGTGCTCCCACATGGGGGGGCCCGTCGACGCAGTATTTT. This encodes CSAPTWGGPSTQYF.

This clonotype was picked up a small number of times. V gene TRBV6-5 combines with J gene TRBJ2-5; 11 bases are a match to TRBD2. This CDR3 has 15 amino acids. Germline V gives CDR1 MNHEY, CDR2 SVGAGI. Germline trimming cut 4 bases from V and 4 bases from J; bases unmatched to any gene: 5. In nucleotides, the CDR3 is TGTGCCAGCAGTTTTAGCGGGGGGGCGCGAGAGACCCAGTACTTC. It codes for CASSFSGGARETQYF.

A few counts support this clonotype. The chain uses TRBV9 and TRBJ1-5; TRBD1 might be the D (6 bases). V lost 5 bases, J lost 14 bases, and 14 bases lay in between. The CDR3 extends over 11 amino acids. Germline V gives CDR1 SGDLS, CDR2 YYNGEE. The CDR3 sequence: CASRGGLVKHF. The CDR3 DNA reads TGTGCCAGCAGAGGGGGTTTAGTGAAGCATTTT.